This T cell receptor beta chain was captured in a study of vaccination and CD4 T cells after COVID-19. Study background: Cellular stimulation was performed using overlapping spike peptides derived from SARS-CoV-2, HCoV-NL63, HCoV-OC43 and HCoV-229E.

Stated treatment: approximately 9-day PBMC culture with coronavirus spike peptide pools or control peptides (ViraFEST assay). J was trimmed by 5 bases and V by 3 bases; bases with no gene match: 9. The CDR3 spans 16 residues. CDR1 and CDR2 (germline): SGHTA, FQGNSA. With regard to this clonotype: Its specificity is unknown.

Cultured CD4+ T-cell DNA underwent Oncomine TCR Beta short-read sequencing. Genomic DNA was isolated from cultured CD4+ T cells. TCRdb reprocessed the PCR reads with MiXCR, giving one entry per CDR3 protein. The profile covers more than 9,500 distinct CDR3 sequences, with approximately 50% appearing a single time and less than 40% taken by the ten largest. This TCR was sampled from a human donor who had recovered from COVID-19. V is TRBV7-2 and J is TRBJ2-2; TRBD2 matches at 7 bases. The sequenced sample was CD4+ T cells from blood, cultured in vitro. CDR3: CASSFLVRGKTGELFF. The CDR3 nucleotides are TGTGCCAGCAGCTTCTTGGTGCGGGGGAAGACCGGGGAGCTGTTTTTT.